The clone carrying this T cell receptor beta chain was detected many times. This sample is drawn from a study of low-dose radiotherapy and immunotherapy resistance in tumors. Study in general: Both drugs were delivered intravenously to patients (nivolumab 240 mg every two weeks and ipilimumab 1 mg/kg every six weeks). Oral administration of aspirin 300 mg daily occurred for four cycles, commencing at cycle 1 day 1.

This CDR3 comprises 11 residues. CDR1 MDHEN and CDR2 SYDVKM come from the germline V gene. Trimming pared 5 bases from V and 7 bases from J, leaving 7 bases between. This sample's time point: before trial treatment. Both TCRalpha and TCRbeta chains were reverse transcribed with V-gene-specific primers. Over approximately 20 PCR cycles, TCRs were amplified from a constant-region primer and V-primer adapter. TCRdb used MiXCR to reprocess the reads, holding one entry per CDR3 protein. The sample consists of around 80,000 distinct CDR3 sequences, about 19% of them appearing once. The sequences come from PBMCs, collected before treatment. The sequence derives from a male donor with prostate cancer. V usage is TRBV28 and J usage is TRBJ2-3; D is uncertain. The CDR3 coding sequence is TGTGCCAGCAGTAGCTACCATACGCAGTATTTT. This gives the protein CASSSYHTQYF.